The 27 T cell receptor beta chains below were found in one sample sequenced in a study of OX40 agonist ivuxolimab in advanced cancers. Produced via immunoSEQ multiplex PCR; TCRdb's table is partial and in-frame only. The data show approximately 66,000 clones, roughly four fifths seen once. This material consisted of CD4+ or CD8+ T cells sorted from blood, taken in a trial of the OX40 agonist ivuxolimab. The receptors were gathered from an adult with an advanced solid tumor such as melanoma, head and neck, liver or kidney cancer.

V and J are TRBV4-2 and TRBJ2-7, with D unresolved. This CDR3 has 15 residues. The germline V gene encodes CDR1 LGHNA and CDR2 YNFKEQ. Between the trimmed V and J ends, which lost 1 base and 4 bases, there was a span of 14 bases. In DNA form, the CDR3 reads TGTGCCAGCAGCCAAGCGCCAGGCCGGGTATACGAGCAGTACTTC. Encoded protein: CASSQAPGRVYEQYF.

This clone was counted only a few times. The CDR3 sequence is CASSLNGGPDNEQFF. In nucleotides, the CDR3 is TGTGCCAGCAGCTTAAACGGGGGGCCCGACAATGAGCAGTTCTTC. The J gene is TRBJ2-1, the V gene TRBV11-3; a possible D gene is TRBD2 (7 bases). Germline assignment: CDR1 SGHNT and CDR2 YENEEA. CDR3 length: 15 residues. Trimming removed 2 bases from V and 5 bases from J, with 13 bases in between.

The J gene is TRBJ1-5, the V gene TRBV2; maybe TRBD1 (6 bases). The germline gives CDR1 SNHLY, CDR2 FYNNEI. The CDR3 is 14 amino acids. The V end lost 7 bases, the J end lost 5 bases, and 15 bases lay between the germline ends. CDR3: CASKEGDIHQPQHF. For the CDR3, the DNA is TGTGCCAGCAAGGAAGGGGACATCCATCAGCCCCAGCATTTT.

The V call is TRBV28, the J call TRBJ2-7; weak D call: TRBD2 (6 bases). The CDR3 has 12 residues. Per germline, CDR1 MDHEN and CDR2 SYDVKM. The ends were cut back, 6 bases at V and 7 bases at J, with 13 bases in the middle. Here the CDR3 reads CASRPGGWEQYF. CDR3 DNA sequence: TGTGCCAGCAGACCCGGAGGGTGGGAGCAGTACTTC.

The chain joins TRBV19 to TRBJ2-1; 9 nucleotides align to TRBD2. Germline V gives CDR1 LNHDA, CDR2 SQIVND (reference sequence). The V segment lost 1 base and the J segment 3 bases; nucleotides outside the gene matches: 28. The CDR3 loop spans 24 amino acids. This CDR3 reads CASSIGTDGYGERGDPFIYNEQFF. The CDR3 coding sequence is TGTGCCAGTAGTATAGGGACGGATGGTTATGGTGAGCGGGGGGACCCGTTCATCTACAATGAGCAGTTCTTC.

This clone was found once. The chain employs TRBV7-2 and TRBJ1-5; 7 bases line up with TRBD1. Germline CDR1 reads SGHTA; CDR2 reads FQGNSA. The V and J ends lost 5 bases and 6 bases, in that order; junction bases with no gene match: 7. The CDR3 extends over 14 amino acids. The CDR3 bases are TGTGCCAGCAGCCACAGACAGGGAGGTCAGCCCCAGCATTTT. Amino acid sequence: CASSHRQGGQPQHF.

The CDR3 nucleotides are TGTGCCAGCAGGGGCCAGACAGGGGTCTATGGCTACACCTTC. It translates to CASRGQTGVYGYTF. The rearrangement joins TRBV27 to TRBJ1-2, with 8 bases matching TRBD1. Trimming removed 6 bases from V and 4 bases from J; junction bases left unmatched: 7. Germline V gene sequence: CDR1 MNHEY, CDR2 SMNVEV (reference sequence). The CDR3 is 14 residues long.

V gene TRBV6-1 combines with J gene TRBJ2-7; D may match TRBD1 or TRBD2 (5 bases each). Germline values: CDR1 MNHNS, CDR2 SASEGT. The CDR3 has 15 amino acids. V shed 6 bases and J shed 0 bases, with 15 bases lying between them. Here the CDR3 reads CASRPEGLSSYEQYF. CDR3 nucleotides: TGTGCCAGCAGACCCGAGGGGCTTTCCTCCTACGAGCAGTACTTC.

The table lists this clone with a few counts. The chain is built from TRBV9 and TRBJ2-3; no definite D call. Trimming took 0 bases from V and 4 from J, leaving 9 bases between them. In germline, CDR1 is SGDLS, CDR2 YYNGEE. The CDR3 is 14 residues long. The CDR3 DNA reads TGTGCCAGCAGCGTAGTTGGCGCTTCAGATACGCAGTATTTT. Amino acid sequence: CASSVVGASDTQYF. The whole variable domain, filled in from reference TRBV9 and TRBJ2-3, reads DSGVTQTPKHLITATGQRVTLRCSPRSGDLSVYWYQQSLDQGLQFLIQYYNGEERAKGNILERFSAQQFPDLHSELNLSSLELGDSALYFCASSVVGASDTQYFGPGTRLTVL.

The V and J genes are TRBV7-2 and TRBJ1-3; D call uncertain. This CDR3 contains 14 residues. Trimming removed 2 bases at V and 4 bases at J, with 9 bases between. The V gene's germline CDR1 is SGHTA and CDR2 FQGNSA. CDR3 sequence (DNA): TGTGCCAGCAGCTTAAGTTCAGGCGGAAACACCATATATTTT. Encoded protein: CASSLSSGGNTIYF.

The chain recombines TRBV7-3 with TRBJ2-5; unclear D gene. The germline gives CDR1 SGHTA, CDR2 FQGTGA. V lost 1 base to trimming and J lost 1 base, with 4 bases between them. CDR3 size: 13 residues. The CDR3 bases are TGTGCCAGCAGCTTAAACAGCCAAGAGACCCAGTACTTC. Residues: CASSLNSQETQYF. The entire variable domain, with the rest obtained from reference TRBV7-3 and TRBJ2-5, is as follows: GAGVSQTPSNKVTEKGKYVELRCDPISGHTALYWYRQSLGQGPEFLIYFQGTGAADDSGLPNDRFFAVRPEGSVSTLKIQRTERGDSAVYLCASSLNSQETQYFGPGTRLLVL.

This clone showed up just a few times. The J gene is TRBJ1-1, the V gene TRBV7-3; D possibly corresponds to TRBD1 (5 bases). The V and J ends lost 4 bases and 3 bases respectively, with 9 bases between them. The CDR3 is 13 amino acids. Germline lookup yields CDR1 SGHTA and CDR2 FQGTGA. DNA of the CDR3: TGTGCCAGCAGCTCGACAGAGGACACTGAAGCTTTCTTT. Translating it yields CASSSTEDTEAFF.

The rearrangement uses TRBV7-8 and TRBJ2-7, with 8 bases lining up with TRBD2. Germline values: CDR1 SGHVS, CDR2 FQNEAQ. V trimming: 4 bases; J trimming: 2 bases; junction bases outside the gene matches: 13. This CDR3 is built from 17 residues. DNA of the CDR3: TGTGCCAGCAGCTCTTTCAGAGCCGGGACTAGAGCCTACGAGCAGTACTTC. Amino acid sequence: CASSSFRAGTRAYEQYF.

J is TRBJ2-5 and V is TRBV7-2; 12 bases align to TRBD1. In germline, CDR1 is SGHTA, CDR2 FQGNSA. This CDR3 is built from 16 residues. The ends lost 2 bases at V and 5 bases at J; junction bases unmatched: 6. The CDR3, as DNA: TGTGCCAGCAGCTTAACCGGGACAGGGGGCATCGAGACCCAGTACTTC. Amino acid sequence: CASSLTGTGGIETQYF.

This chain uses TRBV7-3 with TRBJ2-2, with 8 bases aligning to TRBD2. Per the germline V gene, CDR1 is SGHTA and CDR2 is FQGTGA. The CDR3 extends over 16 amino acids. J was trimmed by 0 bases and V by 5 bases; bases with no gene match: 5. The DNA of the CDR3 is TGTGCCAGCAGCCGGCGGGGGGCCCCGAACACCGGGGAGCTGTTTTTT. Protein product: CASSRRGAPNTGELFF.

J is TRBJ2-5 and V is TRBV4-2; D remains unclear. The CDR3 totals 16 residues. V was shortened by 0 bases and J by 2 bases, with 13 bases between the two germline ends. CDR1 is LGHNA and CDR2 is YNFKEQ in the germline V gene. The CDR3 coding sequence is TGTGCCAGCAGCCAAGAAGGGTCTAGGAATCAAGAGACCCAGTACTTC. This translates into CASSQEGSRNQETQYF.

The chain links TRBV28 to TRBJ1-4, with 10 nucleotides matching TRBD1. The germline V gene encodes CDR1 MDHEN and CDR2 SYDVKM. The J segment lost 6 bases and the V segment lost 2 bases, leaving 3 bases of the junction unmatched. The CDR3 has 15 amino acids. CDR3 loop: CASSLVGTGDEKLFF. DNA for the CDR3: TGTGCCAGCAGTTTAGTCGGGACAGGGGATGAAAAACTGTTTTTT.

This clone was seen only once. V gene TRBV10-3 combines with J gene TRBJ2-7, with a tentative D call TRBD2 (6 bases). From germline, CDR1 is ENHRY and CDR2 SYGVKD. This CDR3 region has 13 residues. The ends were cut back, 10 bases at V and 5 bases at J, with 18 bases in the middle. CDR3 sequence (DNA): TGTGCCACCAGCCGGGCTAGCGACGACGAGCAGTACTTC. It codes for CATSRASDDEQYF.

This sequence joins TRBV19 and TRBJ2-2; 10 bases fit TRBD2. There are 16 residues in the CDR3. The ends lost 8 bases at V and 0 bases at J; junction bases unmatched: 6. Germline V gene sequence: CDR1 LNHDA, CDR2 SQIVND (reference sequence). The CDR3 region has the DNA TGTGCCAGTCGGGCTAGCGGGGGCGCGAACACCGGGGAGCTGTTTTTT. It codes for CASRASGGANTGELFF.

The chain couples TRBV7-6 to TRBJ1-3; unclear D gene. The germline gives CDR1 SGHVS, CDR2 FNYEAQ. Trimming removed 3 bases at V and 3 bases at J, with 9 bases between. The CDR3 is 14 residues long. The CDR3 DNA follows: TGTGCCAGCAGCTTCGGCAATAGTGGAAACACCATATATTTT. Translated: CASSFGNSGNTIYF.

The rearrangement links TRBV5-8 to TRBJ2-7; no firm D call. Germline-derived CDR1 and CDR2 are SGHTS and YDEGEE. The CDR3 is 11 amino acids. V was trimmed by 4 bases and J by 2 bases, leaving 4 bases between them. The DNA of the CDR3 is TGTGCCAGCAGCACCACCTACGAGCAGTACTTC. Protein: CASSTTYEQYF.

The chain joins TRBV7-2 to TRBJ2-1, with 15 bases matching TRBD2. Germline CDR1 and CDR2: SGHTA and FQGNSA. Trimming removed 2 bases from V and 15 bases from J; junction bases left unmatched: 11. The CDR3 length is 16 residues. The CDR3 protein is CASSLITGLAGGPGFF. The CDR3, as DNA: TGTGCCAGCAGCTTAATCACTGGACTAGCGGGGGGGCCCGGGTTCTTC.

The chain is built from TRBV4-3 and TRBJ1-6; D call uncertain. Germline V gene data show CDR1 as LGHNA and CDR2 as YSLEER. V lost 0 bases and J lost 7, with 7 bases in between. This CDR3 has 14 residues. CDR3 sequence (DNA): TGCGCCAGCAGCCAAGATTGGGGAAATTCACCCCTCCACTTT. Its translation is CASSQDWGNSPLHF.

This chain connects TRBV10-3 to TRBJ2-5, with 7 bases matching TRBD2. The germline CDR1 and CDR2 sequences are ENHRY and SYGVKD. This CDR3 spans 18 amino acids. With 2 bases clipped from V and 4 bases from J, the junction kept 16 bases outside the gene matches. The CDR3 DNA reads TGTGCCATCAGTGAGGCCCCCTCAGGAGCGGGGCCCGGAGAGACCCAGTACTTC. Its protein product is CAISEAPSGAGPGETQYF.

This chain joins TRBV29-1 and TRBJ2-7; tentatively, D is TRBD2 (6 bases). The V gene lost 1 base and the J gene lost 0 bases, with 13 bases spanning the gap. Germline lookup yields CDR1 SQVTM and CDR2 ANQGSEA. The CDR3 is 15 amino acids. The CDR3 DNA sequence: TGCAGCGTTGAAGTGGGGGGTTCCTACTCCTACGAGCAGTACTTC. Residues: CSVEVGGSYSYEQYF.

This clone was picked up one time. The chain has TRBV7-2 and TRBJ1-5, with D uncertain. V was cut by 2 bases and J by 3 bases, with 17 bases left in between. The CDR3 totals 17 residues. Germline CDR1 is SGHTA and CDR2 is FQGNSA. The CDR3 DNA reads TGTGCCAGCAGCTTAAAGTGGTCACTTACCCTCAATCAGCCCCAGCATTTT. Protein sequence: CASSLKWSLTLNQPQHF.

This clone appeared once. Other DNA sequences in this specimen translate into the identical CDR3. CDR3 bases: TGTGCCAGCAGTTACTCGGGTGGGCCCGCCTACGAGCAGTACTTC. It translates to CASSYSGGPAYEQYF. This chain joins TRBV6-5 and TRBJ2-7; D gene ambiguous. The CDR3 loop spans 15 amino acids. Trimming shortened V by 0 bases and J by 2 bases, and 11 bases separated the two germline ends. Germline V gene lookup returns CDR1 MNHEY and CDR2 SVGAGI.